This TCR beta chain was retrieved from a study of T-cell reconstitution after alpha-beta-depleted transplantation in children. Researchers prepared the TCRbeta library using unique molecular identifiers, the study reports. TCRdb independently ran MiXCR on the PCR reads; one entry per CDR3 protein. The repertoire holds around 400,000 distinct CDR3 sequences, with roughly 22% as singletons. The germline CDR1 and CDR2 sequences are DFQATT and SNEGSKA (reference sequence). J lost 4 bases, V lost 5 bases, and 5 bases had no gene match. CDR3 length: 15 residues. This material consisted of PBMCs from the stem cell graft donor, taken from the stem cell graft. The TCR was taken from a human donor who donated a stem cell graft to a child with acute myeloid leukemia. The chain employs TRBV20-1 and TRBJ2-1; 13 nucleotides match TRBD2. The CDR3 is CSAQGLAGRYNEQFF. The CDR3 DNA follows: TGCAGTGCTCAGGGACTAGCGGGAAGGTACAATGAGCAGTTCTTC.